The 16 T cell receptor beta chains presented below share a single source sample, sequenced in a study of cytomegalovirus exposure and HLA in healthy donors. Primers included in the PCR were 60 Vbeta and 13 Jbeta primers. Data came from immunoSEQ multiplex PCR; TCRdb stores just in-frame clones and leaves some out. The sample has approximately 59,000 clones; 55% to 75% are singletons. Sequencing input: PBMCs. These receptors were collected from a man aged 40-49 years in good health and CMV-seropositive.

The chain carries TRBV10-3 and TRBJ2-7; D call uncertain. The CDR3 sequence is 13 residues long. Germline V gene sequence: CDR1 ENHRY, CDR2 SYGVKD. The V gene lost 2 bases and the J gene lost 4 bases, with 9 bases spanning the gap. The CDR3 DNA follows: TGTGCCATCAGTGAGGATACGAGTTACGAGCAGTACTTC. Its protein is CAISEDTSYEQYF.

The chain uses TRBV6-1 and TRBJ1-1; TRBD1 aligns across 10 bases. This CDR3 comprises 14 residues. Looked up from germline, CDR1 is MNHNS and CDR2 is SASEGT. V lost 11 bases to trimming and J lost 3 bases; unmatched junction nucleotides: 9. The CDR3 sequence is CAATDRGPDTEAFF. Here the CDR3 DNA reads TGTGCCGCAACCGACAGGGGGCCGGACACTGAAGCTTTCTTT.

This clone has a handful of counts. The chain recombines TRBV29-1 with TRBJ2-7; D gene ambiguous. This CDR3 comprises 10 residues. CDR1 and CDR2 from the germline V gene are SQVTM and ANQGSEA. V was trimmed by 7 bases and J by 5 bases, leaving 9 bases between them. Written as DNA, the CDR3 is TGCAGCGCCACAGCTAACGAGCAGTACTTC. Its protein is CSATANEQYF.

The V call is TRBV5-1, the J call TRBJ2-5; 15 positions match TRBD2. This CDR3 has 16 residues. Trimming took 4 bases from V and 2 from J; bases not matched to a gene: 3. Germline loops: CDR1 SGHRS, CDR2 YFSETQ. The CDR3 bases are TGCGCCAGCAGCGGCGGGACTAGCGGGGGGCAAGAGACCCAGTACTTC. The encoded protein is CASSGGTSGGQETQYF.

The rearrangement joins TRBV6-4 to TRBJ1-2; TRBD1 aligns across 11 bases. CDR1 and CDR2 from the germline V gene are MRHNA and SNTAGT. This CDR3 has 16 amino acids. Trimming at V came to 0 bases and at J to 2 bases, leaving 2 bases not matched to a gene. CDR3 bases: TGTGCCAGCAGTGACTCTGGGACAGGGGGGAACTATGGCTACACCTTC. Amino acid sequence: CASSDSGTGGNYGYTF.

The gene calls are TRBV12-5 and TRBJ2-7; D gene unclear. V lost 5 bases and J lost 3, with 5 bases in between. Germline CDR1 is LGHNT and CDR2 is FRNRAP. CDR3 length: 11 residues. DNA of the CDR3: TGTGCTAGTGGTCCCCTCTACGAGCAGTACTTC. It encodes CASGPLYEQYF. The full variable domain, its missing parts supplied by reference TRBV12-5 and TRBJ2-7, is DARVTQTPRHKVTEMGQEVTMRCQPILGHNTVFWYRQTMMQGLELLAYFRNRAPLDDSGMPKDRFSAEMPDATLATLKIQPSEPRDSAVYFCASGPLYEQYFGPGTRLTVT.

CDR3 loop: CASSKPPSGSVTGELFF. In DNA, the CDR3 is TGTGCCAGCAGCAAACCTCCTAGCGGGAGCGTCACCGGGGAGCTGTTTTTT. The V gene is TRBV7-9, the J gene TRBJ2-2; 10 bases line up with TRBD2. Germline V gene sequence: CDR1 SEHNR, CDR2 FQNEAQ (reference sequence). The CDR3 sequence is 17 residues long. Germline trimming cut 5 bases from V and 4 bases from J; bases unmatched to any gene: 10.

This chain uses TRBV4-3 with TRBJ2-5, with 8 bases matching TRBD2. This CDR3 comprises 16 residues. The germline V gene encodes CDR1 LGHNA and CDR2 YSLEER. J lost 5 bases, V lost 0 bases, and 8 bases had no gene match. This chain's CDR3 is CASSQDFGGGGETQYF. The CDR3 DNA reads as TGCGCCAGCAGCCAAGATTTCGGGGGCGGGGGGGAGACCCAGTACTTC.

This chain joins TRBV27 and TRBJ1-1; 7 nucleotides align to TRBD1. The CDR3 is 14 amino acids. Germline values: CDR1 MNHEY, CDR2 SMNVEV (reference sequence). Trimming removed 6 bases from V and 1 base from J; junction bases left unmatched: 5. For the CDR3, the DNA is TGTGCCAGCAGGCCGGGACAGAAGAACACTGAAGCTTTCTTT. It codes for CASRPGQKNTEAFF.

This clone has a single count. The rearrangement uses TRBV19 and TRBJ2-1; 9 positions agree with TRBD2. This CDR3 has 15 residues. The germline V gene has CDR1 LNHDA and CDR2 SQIVND (reference sequence). Losses at the gene ends were 10 bases for V and 5 bases for J; bases not matched to a gene: 12. The CDR3 loop reads CATRTASGNHNEQFF. CDR3 coding DNA: TGTGCCACCAGGACGGCTAGCGGGAACCACAATGAGCAGTTCTTC.

V and J are TRBV30 and TRBJ2-3, with TRBD2 matching over 8 bases. The junction had 7 bases not matched to a gene; V was cut back by 1 base and J by 4 bases. This CDR3 contains 15 residues. The germline CDR1 and CDR2 sequences are GTSNPN and SVGIG (reference sequence). The CDR3 nucleotides are TGTGCCTGGAGTGGGGCGGGGGGCTCGGCAGATACGCAGTATTTT. Translating gives CAWSGAGGSADTQYF.

A few counts support this clone. The chain recombines TRBV6-6 with TRBJ1-4; D ambiguous. This CDR3 is 13 amino acids long. The ends were cut back, 7 bases at V and 0 bases at J, with 6 bases in the middle. The V gene's germline CDR1 is MNHNY and CDR2 SVGAGI (reference sequence). In nucleotides, the CDR3 is TGTGCCAGCACGGCGGCAACTAATGAAAAACTGTTTTTT. This encodes CASTAATNEKLFF.

This chain uses TRBV5-1 with TRBJ2-5; the match to TRBD2 covers 13 bases. CDR1 is SGHRS, CDR2 YFSETQ, per germline. With V trimmed by 3 bases and J by 3 bases, 2 bases remained unmatched. The CDR3 has 15 amino acids. The CDR3 DNA sequence: TGCGCCAGCAGCTCGGGGACTAGCGGGAAAGAGACCCAGTACTTC. It is translated as CASSSGTSGKETQYF.

This clone turned up a few times. The gene calls are TRBV7-6 and TRBJ2-2; maybe TRBD2 (5 bases). Germline CDR1 SGHVS, CDR2 FNYEAQ. The V and J ends lost 5 bases and 1 base respectively, with 14 bases between them. This CDR3 contains 16 residues. The CDR3 sequence is CASSLQRPENTGELFF. CDR3 coding DNA: TGTGCCAGCAGCCTTCAGCGGCCGGAGAACACCGGGGAGCTGTTTTTT.

The chain joins TRBV10-3 to TRBJ1-3; 7 bases align to TRBD1. CDR3 length equals 18 residues. CDR1 is ENHRY and CDR2 is SYGVKD in the germline V gene. The V and J ends lost 9 bases and 3 bases, in that order; junction bases with no gene match: 20. The DNA for the CDR3 is TGTGCCATTCGCACCGTGAAAGAATACAGGGGATTTGGAAACACCATATATTTT. Its translation: CAIRTVKEYRGFGNTIYF.

The chain has TRBV10-3 and TRBJ1-2, with D possibly TRBD1 on 5 matching bases. The ends were cut back, 2 bases at V and 4 bases at J, with 14 bases in the middle. The CDR3 spans 15 residues. Germline V gives CDR1 ENHRY, CDR2 SYGVKD. The CDR3 bases are TGTGCCATCAGTGAGGCGGCGGGGGGATCCTATGGCTACACCTTC. Its protein product is CAISEAAGGSYGYTF.